This T cell receptor beta chain is from a study of immune characterization of retroperitoneal liposarcoma. TCRdb re-derived calls from the PCR reads in MiXCR, one entry per CDR3 protein. Of 7,000 to 8,500 distinct CDR3 sequences listed, about two fifths are singletons. The sequence derives from a male donor with retroperitoneal liposarcoma. The sample taken for sequencing was tumor tissue.

The CDR3 DNA reads as TGTGCCAGCAGAGAACTCCCGGGACAGGGGCCGTCTGGGACTGAAGCTTTCTTT. It is translated as CASRELPGQGPSGTEAFF. This sequence joins TRBV6-5 and TRBJ1-1; 10 positions agree with TRBD1. The CDR3 runs 18 residues. Germline values: CDR1 MNHEY, CDR2 SVGAGI. V was clipped by 6 bases and J by 5 bases; unmatched bases: 18.